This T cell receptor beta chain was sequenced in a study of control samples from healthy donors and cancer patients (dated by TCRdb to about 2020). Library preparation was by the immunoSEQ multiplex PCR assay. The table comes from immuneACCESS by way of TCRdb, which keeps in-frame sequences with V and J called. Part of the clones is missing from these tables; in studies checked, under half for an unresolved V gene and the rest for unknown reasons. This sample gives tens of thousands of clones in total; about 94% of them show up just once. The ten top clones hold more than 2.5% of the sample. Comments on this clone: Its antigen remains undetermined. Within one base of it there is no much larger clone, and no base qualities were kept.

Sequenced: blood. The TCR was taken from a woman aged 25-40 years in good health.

In nucleotides, the sequence is TGTGCCAGCAGCTTCCTGGCGGGGGGGCTCCAAGAGACCCAGTACTTC. It is translated as CASSFLAGGLQETQYF. The chain is encoded by TRBV5-4 joined to TRBJ2-5, and 9 junction bases match TRBD2. Inclusive of the bounding cysteine and phenylalanine, the CDR3 is 16 residues long. CDR3 DNA only is kept here, 48 bases in frame from base 1. For CDR1 and CDR2, the germline V gene (reference sequence) lists SGHNT and YYREEE. The germline V end is reduced by 2 bases and the J end by 1 base; junction bases left unmatched: 6.